The sequence of this T cell receptor (beta chain) was determined in a study of T cell responses to AZD1222 COVID-19 vaccine. In regard to this clone: Its antigen remains unidentified.

Regarding the study as a whole: Mostly white British, mostly female donors; authors suggested clonal diversity may be underestimated. Regions 160-218 and 743-854 dominated among vaccine-associated CD4 TCRs spanning spike.

Libraries were prepared by immunoSEQ multiplex PCR; TCRdb keeps only in-frame clonotypes and omits some of them. The sample carries about 37,000 clones, about 86% recorded once. The ends were cut back, 0 bases at V and 1 base at J, with 2 bases in the middle. The CDR3 has 13 amino acids. Germline V gene data show CDR1 as SGHRS and CDR2 as YFSETQ. The material was peripheral blood, obtained on day 0 of AZD1222 vaccination. The clonotype originates from an adult in good health. This chain links TRBV5-1 with TRBJ1-5; D gene unclear. CDR3 nucleotide sequence: TGCGCCAGCAGCTTGGACAGCAATCAGCCCCAGCATTTT. It encodes CASSLDSNQPQHF.